Sequencing of this T cell receptor beta chain was carried out in a study of PD-1 blockade in classical Hodgkin lymphoma. The method was immunoSEQ multiplex PCR; TCRdb's version includes in-frame clones alone and lacks a portion of them. The repertoire consists of about 36,000 clones, with roughly three quarters occurring once and the leading ten covering 12% to 15%. With regard to this clone: Its antigen remains unidentified.

Relapse after autologous stem cell transplantation occurred in every patient, and brentuximab vedotin exposure varied. Each best response was a complete response, a partial response or progressive disease. CDR3 length: 21 amino acids. The germline CDR1 and CDR2 sequences are SGDLS and YYNGEE. The J segment lost 1 base and the V segment lost 3 bases, leaving 19 bases of the junction unmatched. The study's findings and limits: Baseline diversity was lower in partial responders and progressors than complete responders. Newly diagnosed patients were said to have less baseline TCR diversity than healthy donors did. Unlike CD8+ TCR diversity, which did not rise significantly by C4D1, CD4+ TCR diversity did.

The sequencing here drew on peripheral blood mononuclear cells (PBMCs), taken before the second cycle of nivolumab. The clonotype originates from a human donor with classical Hodgkin lymphoma. The chain combines TRBV9 with TRBJ2-2, with 9 bases identical to TRBD1. The CDR3 here is CASSGNPRTGDILMNTGELFF. The DNA of the CDR3 is TGTGCCAGCAGCGGAAACCCCAGGACAGGGGACATTCTCATGAACACCGGGGAGCTGTTTTTT.